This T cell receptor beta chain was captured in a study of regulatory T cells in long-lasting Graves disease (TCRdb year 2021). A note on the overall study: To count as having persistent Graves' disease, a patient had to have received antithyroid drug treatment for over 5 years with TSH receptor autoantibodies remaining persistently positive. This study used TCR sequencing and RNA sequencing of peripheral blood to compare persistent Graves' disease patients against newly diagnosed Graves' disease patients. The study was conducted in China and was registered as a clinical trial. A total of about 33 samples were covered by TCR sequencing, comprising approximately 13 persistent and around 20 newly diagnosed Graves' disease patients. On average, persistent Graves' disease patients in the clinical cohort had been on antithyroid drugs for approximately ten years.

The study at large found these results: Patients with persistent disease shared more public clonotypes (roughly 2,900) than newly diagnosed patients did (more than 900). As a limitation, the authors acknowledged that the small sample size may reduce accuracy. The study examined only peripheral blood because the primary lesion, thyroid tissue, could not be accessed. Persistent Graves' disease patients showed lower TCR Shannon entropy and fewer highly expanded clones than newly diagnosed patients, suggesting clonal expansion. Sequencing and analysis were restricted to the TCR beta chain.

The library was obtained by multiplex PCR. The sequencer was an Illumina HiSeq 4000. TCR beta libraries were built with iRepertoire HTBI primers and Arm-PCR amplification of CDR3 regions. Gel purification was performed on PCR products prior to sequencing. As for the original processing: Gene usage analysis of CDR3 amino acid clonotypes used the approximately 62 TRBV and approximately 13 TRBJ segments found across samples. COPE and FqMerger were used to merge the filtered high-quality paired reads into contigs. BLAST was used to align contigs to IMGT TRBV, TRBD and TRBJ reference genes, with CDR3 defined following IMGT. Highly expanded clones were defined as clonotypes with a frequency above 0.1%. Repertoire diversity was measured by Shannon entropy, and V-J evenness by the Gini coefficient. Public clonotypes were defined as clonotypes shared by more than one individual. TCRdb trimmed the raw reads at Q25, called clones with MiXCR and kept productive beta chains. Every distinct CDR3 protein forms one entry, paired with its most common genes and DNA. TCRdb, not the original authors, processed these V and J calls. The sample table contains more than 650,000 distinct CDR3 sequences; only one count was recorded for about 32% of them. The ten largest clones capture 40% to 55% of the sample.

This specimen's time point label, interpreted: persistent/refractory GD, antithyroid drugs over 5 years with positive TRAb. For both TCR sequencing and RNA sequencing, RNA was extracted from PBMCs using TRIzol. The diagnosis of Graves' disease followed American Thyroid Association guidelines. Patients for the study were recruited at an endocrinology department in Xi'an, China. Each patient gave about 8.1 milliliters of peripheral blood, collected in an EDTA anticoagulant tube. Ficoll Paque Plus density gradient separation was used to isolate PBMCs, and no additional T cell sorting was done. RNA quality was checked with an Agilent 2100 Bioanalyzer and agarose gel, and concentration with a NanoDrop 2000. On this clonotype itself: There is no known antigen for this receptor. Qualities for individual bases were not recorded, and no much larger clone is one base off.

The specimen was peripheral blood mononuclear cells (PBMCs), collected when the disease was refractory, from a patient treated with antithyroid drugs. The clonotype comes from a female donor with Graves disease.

Here is the DNA: TGCAGCACTGTTTCAGGGATCACCTATGGCTACACCTTC. Protein translation: CSTVSGITYGYTF. The rearranged chain carries TRBV29-1 and TRBJ1-2, with a tentative D gene TRBD1 over 5 matching bases. The germline V gene encodes CDR1 SQVTM and CDR2 ANQGSEA. The CDR3 runs 13 amino acids, cysteine and phenylalanine included. The only DNA kept is the CDR3, 39 bases in frame from the first base. Cut back by 8 bases and 4 bases, the V and J ends lie 17 bases apart.